These T cell receptor beta chains were read from a single sample in a study of blood T cells in healthy people across ages. A single record per CDR3 protein comes from TCRdb applying MiXCR to the 5' RACE reads. The repertoire holds about 830,000 distinct CDR3 sequences, approximately 59% seen once, with roughly 25% in the top ten. Source material: blood. Source of these receptors: a man aged 30-40 years in good health. Each CDR3 is given with its conserved first and last residue. D genes are given only for firm matches. Size is stated for part of the rows, as once, few or many counts, or as a class when the clone is expanded.

d_call: -
j_call: TRBJ1-5
clone_size: once
v_call: TRBV12-3/TRBV12-4
cdr3_length: 14
cdr3_aa: CASSPPGGDQPQHF
cdr3_nt: TGTGCCAGCAGCCCCCCGGGGGGCGATCAGCCCCAGCATTTT

d_call: -
j_call: TRBJ1-2
clone_size: -
v_call: TRBV21-1
cdr3_length: 14
cdr3_aa: CASSPPGPYYGYTF
cdr3_nt: TGTGCCAGCAGCCCCCCCGGGCCTTACTATGGCTACACCTTC

d_call: -
j_call: TRBJ2-1
clone_size: -
v_call: TRBV27
cdr3_length: 13
cdr3_aa: CASRTWELDEQFF
cdr3_nt: TGCGCCAGCAGGACGTGGGAGCTTGATGAGCAGTTCTTC

d_call: TRBD1
j_call: TRBJ2-7
clone_size: many
v_call: TRBV7-2
cdr3_length: 14
cdr3_aa: CASGKTGGSYEQYF
cdr3_nt: TGTGCCAGCGGCAAGACAGGGGGCTCCTACGAGCAGTACTTC

d_call: -
j_call: TRBJ2-3
clone_size: -
v_call: TRBV7-9
cdr3_length: 15
cdr3_aa: CASSLVEANTDTQYF
cdr3_nt: TGTGCCAGCAGCTTAGTCGAGGCCAACACAGATACGCAGTATTTT

d_call: TRBD2
j_call: TRBJ2-2
clone_size: -
v_call: TRBV7-2
cdr3_length: 15
cdr3_aa: CASSSIGTSRGELFF
cdr3_nt: TGTGCCAGCAGCTCGATCGGGACTAGCAGGGGGGAGCTGTTTTTT

d_call: -
j_call: TRBJ2-5
clone_size: -
v_call: TRBV6-5
cdr3_length: 15
cdr3_aa: CASRVGSRGQETQYF
cdr3_nt: TGTGCCAGCAGAGTCGGTAGCAGGGGTCAAGAGACCCAGTACTTC

d_call: -
j_call: TRBJ2-5
clone_size: -
v_call: TRBV20-1
cdr3_length: 12
cdr3_aa: CSARGHQETQYF
cdr3_nt: TGCAGTGCTAGAGGGCACCAAGAGACCCAGTACTTC

d_call: -
j_call: TRBJ2-3
clone_size: once
v_call: TRBV6-1
cdr3_length: 16
cdr3_aa: CASSEYGGTSTDTQYF
cdr3_nt: TGTGCCAGCAGTGAATACGGCGGCACCAGCACAGATACGCAGTATTTT

d_call: -
j_call: TRBJ2-3
clone_size: -
v_call: TRBV5-1
cdr3_length: 15
cdr3_aa: CASSLAGFLTDTQYF
cdr3_nt: TGCGCCAGCAGCTTGGCCGGCTTCCTCACAGATACGCAGTATTTT

d_call: -
j_call: TRBJ1-6
clone_size: -
v_call: TRBV5-5
cdr3_length: 13
cdr3_aa: CASSSGSNSPLHF
cdr3_nt: TGTGCCAGCAGTTCGGGGTCTAATTCACCCCTCCACTTT

d_call: TRBD1
j_call: TRBJ2-3
clone_size: -
v_call: TRBV7-2
cdr3_length: 16
cdr3_aa: CASSRSETGAGDTQYF
cdr3_nt: TGCGCCAGCAGCCGTAGCGAGACAGGGGCTGGGGATACGCAGTATTTT

d_call: TRBD1
j_call: TRBJ2-1
clone_size: -
v_call: TRBV27
cdr3_length: 15
cdr3_aa: CASRVGDRAIYEQFF
cdr3_nt: TGTGCCAGCCGAGTAGGGGACAGGGCTATCTATGAGCAGTTCTTC

d_call: -
j_call: TRBJ1-1
clone_size: -
v_call: TRBV12-3/TRBV12-4
cdr3_length: 12
cdr3_aa: CASSFRAAEAFF
cdr3_nt: TGTGCCAGCAGTTTCCGGGCCGCTGAAGCTTTCTTT

d_call: -
j_call: TRBJ2-5
clone_size: -
v_call: TRBV7-2
cdr3_length: 14
cdr3_aa: CASSLEIAGETQYF
cdr3_nt: TGTGCCAGCAGCTTAGAGATAGCCGGAGAGACCCAGTACTTC

d_call: -
j_call: TRBJ1-2
clone_size: -
v_call: TRBV9
cdr3_length: 12
cdr3_aa: CASSDDWAGYTF
cdr3_nt: TGTGCCAGCAGCGACGACTGGGCTGGCTACACCTTC

d_call: TRBD1
j_call: TRBJ2-6
clone_size: -
v_call: TRBV5-8
cdr3_length: 20
cdr3_aa: CASRTWKMGQGFSGANVLTF
cdr3_nt: TGTGCCAGCAGAACCTGGAAAATGGGACAGGGGTTTTCTGGGGCCAACGTCCTGACTTTC

d_call: -
j_call: TRBJ2-7
clone_size: -
v_call: TRBV20-1
cdr3_length: 13
cdr3_aa: CSARAGSYNEQYF
cdr3_nt: TGCAGTGCTAGGGCAGGGTCGTATAACGAGCAGTACTTC

d_call: -
j_call: TRBJ2-3
clone_size: -
v_call: TRBV14
cdr3_length: 15
cdr3_aa: CASSQDWGLGDTQYF
cdr3_nt: TGTGCCAGCAGCCAAGATTGGGGTCTAGGCGATACGCAGTATTTT

d_call: -
j_call: TRBJ2-7
clone_size: -
v_call: TRBV20-1
cdr3_length: 13
cdr3_aa: CSAQEVRLYEQYF
cdr3_nt: TGCAGTGCCCAGGAGGTGAGGCTCTACGAGCAGTACTTC

d_call: TRBD1
j_call: TRBJ1-5
clone_size: -
v_call: TRBV28
cdr3_length: 15
cdr3_aa: CASSWTGGRNQPQHF
cdr3_nt: TGTGCCAGCAGTTGGACAGGGGGAAGGAATCAGCCCCAGCATTTT

d_call: TRBD1
j_call: TRBJ2-1
clone_size: -
v_call: TRBV14
cdr3_length: 16
cdr3_aa: CASSQTGTGGFNEQFF
cdr3_nt: TGTGCCAGCAGCCAAACCGGGACAGGGGGCTTCAATGAGCAGTTCTTC

d_call: TRBD1
j_call: TRBJ2-7
clone_size: -
v_call: TRBV4-3
cdr3_length: 15
cdr3_aa: CASSQEGQGVHEQYF
cdr3_nt: TGCGCCAGCAGCCAGGAGGGACAGGGTGTCCACGAGCAGTACTTC

d_call: -
j_call: TRBJ2-3
clone_size: -
v_call: TRBV6-2/TRBV6-3
cdr3_length: 15
cdr3_aa: CASSYLGGQTDTQYF
cdr3_nt: TGTGCCAGCAGTTACCTCGGGGGCCAAACAGATACGCAGTATTTT

d_call: -
j_call: TRBJ2-7
clone_size: -
v_call: TRBV9
cdr3_length: 14
cdr3_aa: CASSVGWGSSEQYF
cdr3_nt: TGTGCCAGCAGCGTGGGTTGGGGATCTAGCGAGCAGTACTTC

d_call: -
j_call: TRBJ1-6
clone_size: -
v_call: TRBV4-3
cdr3_length: 15
cdr3_aa: CASSQDRGRDPPLHF
cdr3_nt: TGCGCCAGCAGCCAAGACAGGGGAAGAGATCCACCCCTCCACTTT

d_call: TRBD1
j_call: TRBJ2-1
clone_size: few
v_call: TRBV27
cdr3_length: 15
cdr3_aa: CASRTGTGFYNEQFF
cdr3_nt: TGTGCCAGCAGAACCGGGACAGGGTTCTACAATGAGCAGTTCTTC

d_call: TRBD1
j_call: TRBJ2-1
clone_size: -
v_call: TRBV7-2
cdr3_length: 16
cdr3_aa: CASSLGRDRFVNEQFF
cdr3_nt: TGTGCCAGCAGCTTAGGTCGGGACAGGTTCGTCAACGAGCAGTTCTTC

d_call: -
j_call: TRBJ2-5
clone_size: few
v_call: TRBV10-3
cdr3_length: 13
cdr3_aa: CAITDPPAETQYF
cdr3_nt: TGTGCCATCACCGACCCCCCAGCAGAGACCCAGTACTTC

d_call: -
j_call: TRBJ1-5
clone_size: -
v_call: TRBV3-1
cdr3_length: 18
cdr3_aa: CASSPTRPSRGGNQPQHF
cdr3_nt: TGTGCCAGCAGCCCTACAAGGCCATCAAGGGGGGGCAATCAGCCCCAGCATTTT

d_call: -
j_call: TRBJ1-1
clone_size: few
v_call: TRBV12-3/TRBV12-4
cdr3_length: 15
cdr3_aa: CASSLIGGGETEAFF
cdr3_nt: TGTGCCAGCAGTTTAATCGGGGGAGGGGAGACTGAAGCTTTCTTT

d_call: -
j_call: TRBJ1-1
clone_size: -
v_call: TRBV20-1
cdr3_length: 14
cdr3_aa: CSARDGGRNTEAFF
cdr3_nt: TGCAGTGCTAGAGATGGCGGCAGGAACACTGAAGCTTTCTTT

d_call: -
j_call: TRBJ2-4
clone_size: -
v_call: TRBV12-3/TRBV12-4
cdr3_length: 16
cdr3_aa: CASSPRAGQAKNIQYF
cdr3_nt: TGTGCCAGCAGTCCCCGGGCAGGTCAAGCCAAAAACATTCAGTACTTC

d_call: -
j_call: TRBJ1-2
clone_size: -
v_call: TRBV14
cdr3_length: 14
cdr3_aa: CASRRSGVDYGYTF
cdr3_nt: TGTGCCAGCAGGCGATCAGGGGTAGACTATGGCTACACCTTC

d_call: -
j_call: TRBJ2-7
clone_size: few
v_call: TRBV7-2
cdr3_length: 13
cdr3_aa: CASSLDQEYEQYF
cdr3_nt: TGTGCCAGCAGCTTAGACCAAGAGTACGAGCAGTACTTC

d_call: -
j_call: TRBJ2-6
clone_size: few
v_call: TRBV29-1
cdr3_length: 16
cdr3_aa: CSVASAHTSGANVLTF
cdr3_nt: TGCAGCGTTGCATCGGCACACACCTCTGGGGCCAACGTCCTGACTTTC

d_call: -
j_call: TRBJ2-1
clone_size: -
v_call: TRBV6-2/TRBV6-3
cdr3_length: 18
cdr3_aa: CAGSYEGGSVEGQDEQFF
cdr3_nt: TGTGCCGGCAGTTATGAGGGAGGTTCTGTGGAAGGGCAAGATGAGCAGTTCTTC

d_call: TRBD2
j_call: TRBJ2-5
clone_size: -
v_call: TRBV6-5
cdr3_length: 14
cdr3_aa: CASSRAGGRETQYF
cdr3_nt: TGTGCCAGCAGCCGAGCGGGGGGGCGAGAGACCCAGTACTTC

d_call: -
j_call: TRBJ2-2
clone_size: -
v_call: TRBV27
cdr3_length: 14
cdr3_aa: CASSLAEYTGELFF
cdr3_nt: TGTGCCAGCAGTTTAGCGGAGTACACCGGGGAGCTGTTTTTT

d_call: -
j_call: TRBJ2-7
clone_size: -
v_call: TRBV29-1
cdr3_length: 15
cdr3_aa: CSVEFGLGHPYEQYF
cdr3_nt: TGCAGCGTTGAATTTGGCCTGGGGCACCCCTACGAGCAGTACTTC